These T cell receptor beta chains were read from a single sample in a study of blood T cell repertoires in COVID-19. The assay was immunoSEQ multiplex PCR, and TCRdb's table has in-frame clones only and misses some. In the table there are about 200,000 clones, about 94% of which are singletons. What was sequenced was peripheral blood. The receptors derive from a man in his fifties or sixties with COVID-19, enrolled during active disease. CDR3s include the opening cysteine and the closing phenylalanine or tryptophan. The D gene is left open where the match is weak. Not all rows give a size; the values are once, few, many and, for expanded clones, a class.

cdr3_length	v_call	j_call	clone_size	d_call	cdr3_nt	cdr3_aa
15	TRBV7-2	TRBJ1-6	NA	NA	TGTGCCAGCAGCTTATTGGGCAGCCATAATTCACCCCTCCACTTT	CASSLLGSHNSPLHF
15	TRBV4-1	TRBJ2-7	few	TRBD2	TGCGCCAGCAGCCAAGATAGTTCACTAGCGGGTGCAACGTACTTC	CASSQDSSLAGATYF
14	TRBV29-1	TRBJ2-3	NA	NA	TGCAGCGTTGATCAGCCGCAGGGCACAGATACGCAGTATTTT	CSVDQPQGTDTQYF
16	TRBV19	TRBJ1-1	NA	TRBD1	TGTGCCAGTAGTATAGAAGGGACAGGTCTGAACACTGAAGCTTTCTTT	CASSIEGTGLNTEAFF
15	TRBV18	TRBJ2-3	NA	TRBD1	TGTGCCAGCTCATCCCGACAGGGGGCAACAGATACGCAGTATTTT	CASSSRQGATDTQYF
14	TRBV19	TRBJ1-5	NA	TRBD1	TGTGCCAGTGGACAGGGGGTCTTCAGTCAGCCCCAGCATTTT	CASGQGVFSQPQHF
13	TRBV7-2	TRBJ1-1	NA	NA	TGTGCCAGCAGGAAGACAGGGAACACTGAAGCTTTCTTT	CASRKTGNTEAFF
15	TRBV7-2	TRBJ1-5	NA	NA	TGTGCCAGCAGCCCTAGGACACCTAGCAATCAGCCCCAGCATTTT	CASSPRTPSNQPQHF
15	TRBV5-1	TRBJ2-2	NA	TRBD2	TGCGCCAGCAGCTTGACTAGCGCTGGCACCGGGGAGCTGTTTTTT	CASSLTSAGTGELFF
16	TRBV28	TRBJ1-5	NA	TRBD1	TGTGCCAGCGGCAATGGACAGGGGAAAAGCAATCAGCCCCAGCATTTT	CASGNGQGKSNQPQHF
15	TRBV3-1/TRBV3-2	TRBJ1-2	NA	TRBD1	TGTGCCAGCAGCCTTACAGGGGGACAGGGCTATGGCTACACCTTC	CASSLTGGQGYGYTF
15	TRBV11-2	TRBJ1-1	NA	NA	TGTGCCAGCAGCTTAGATGGAGGGGTGAACACTGAAGCTTTCTTT	CASSLDGGVNTEAFF
16	TRBV19	TRBJ2-3	NA	NA	TGTGCCAGTAGCCCCCCCGTCCCGGGAATCACAGATACGCAGTATTTT	CASSPPVPGITDTQYF
13	TRBV27	TRBJ1-1	NA	NA	TGTGCCAGCAGTCGGGAGAGGAACACTGAAGCTTTCTTT	CASSRERNTEAFF
13	TRBV18	TRBJ2-5	NA	TRBD1	TGTGCCAGCTCCCCCGGACAGGGAGAGACCCAGTACTTC	CASSPGQGETQYF
15	TRBV28	TRBJ2-7	NA	NA	TGTGCCAGCAGTTTAGCCAGGGCGCCCTCCTACGAGCAGTACTTC	CASSLARAPSYEQYF
15	TRBV6-1	TRBJ2-2	NA	TRBD1	TGTGCCAGCAGGCCCGGGACAGGCAACACCGGGGAGCTGTTTTTT	CASRPGTGNTGELFF
14	TRBV7-2	TRBJ2-7	NA	NA	TGTGCCAGCAGCCCCGGAGGTTCCGAGGCCGAGCAGTACTTC	CASSPGGSEAEQYF
14	TRBV10-1	TRBJ1-3	NA	TRBD1	TGCGCCAGCAGTGCGAGGGGACAGGGAAACACCATATATTTT	CASSARGQGNTIYF
13	TRBV2	TRBJ1-5	NA	NA	TGTGCCAGCAGTGGGGACACTTATCAGCCCCAGCATTTT	CASSGDTYQPQHF
17	TRBV28	TRBJ1-5	NA	NA	TGTGCCAGCAGTTTAGTCCTTAGCGGGACCCACAATCAGCCCCAGCATTTT	CASSLVLSGTHNQPQHF
16	TRBV5-1	TRBJ2-1	NA	TRBD2	TGCGCCAGCAGCACGGGACTCGCGGGGGGCGGGGAGGAGCAGTTCTTC	CASSTGLAGGGEEQFF
15	TRBV11-1	TRBJ2-5	NA	NA	TGTGCCAGCAGCCTGGACCCGGGGTTGAGAGAGACCCAGTACTTC	CASSLDPGLRETQYF
18	TRBV2	TRBJ2-1	NA	NA	TGTGCCAGCAGTGACGGGGTAGGGAGCGGTCTCTCCTACAATGAGCAGTTCTTC	CASSDGVGSGLSYNEQFF
16	TRBV19	TRBJ1-5	once	TRBD1	TGTGCCAGTAGTATAGTGAAGGGGGCGAAACCCCAGCCCCAGCATTTT	CASSIVKGAKPQPQHF
14	TRBV15	TRBJ1-5	NA	TRBD1	TGTGCCACCAGCAGCGGGACAGGGGATCAGCCCCAGCATTTT	CATSSGTGDQPQHF
14	TRBV6-5	TRBJ1-1	NA	NA	TGTGCCAGCACCTGGGGGGGGCGGGACGCTGAAGCTTTCTTT	CASTWGGRDAEAFF
15	TRBV12-5	TRBJ1-1	NA	NA	TGTGCTAGTGGTGAGAATCTCTACAGGGCTACTGAAGCTTTCTTT	CASGENLYRATEAFF
15	TRBV19	TRBJ1-6	NA	NA	TGTGCCAGTAGTATGGGGAGCTCCTATAATTCACCCCTCCACTTT	CASSMGSSYNSPLHF